Below, 31 T cell receptor beta chains from the same sample are listed, as sequenced in a study of CXCR3-negative and CXCR3-positive naive CD8 T cells. TRB cDNA libraries were made by UMI-labeled 5' RACE. With the 5' RACE reads reprocessed, TCRdb shows one record per CDR3 protein and no DNA. The sample has about 40,000 distinct CDR3 sequences. The sequencing input was memory CD8+ T cells from blood. All receptors come from a human donor in good health. Some clones in this sample may be carry-over from other donors' samples.

This chain connects TRBV10-3 to TRBJ2-3; TCRdb's D call, TRBD2, is unchecked because there is no DNA. The germline V gene encodes CDR1 ENHRY and CDR2 SYGVKD. The CDR3 totals 14 residues. The CDR3 reads CAISDGARTDTQYF.

V usage is TRBV4-3 and J usage is TRBJ2-5. CDR3 length: 15 amino acids. The germline CDR1 and CDR2 sequences are LGHNA and YSLEER. The CDR3: CASSQDLGFQETQYF.

The chain links TRBV28 to TRBJ1-4; TCRdb's D call of TRBD1 is untestable without DNA. The CDR3 runs to 15 residues. Germline assignment: CDR1 MDHEN and CDR2 SYDVKM. CDR3 protein: CTSNSIRTGNEKLFF.

The chain employs TRBV28 and TRBJ2-6. This CDR3 region has 14 residues. Germline CDR1 is MDHEN and CDR2 is SYDVKM. The chain's CDR3 is CASSSGSGANVLTF.

J is TRBJ2-2 and V is TRBV6-4. Germline CDR1 reads MRHNA; CDR2 reads SNTAGT. CDR3 length equals 13 residues. The CDR3 loop is CASSDSERGELFF.

The chain uses TRBV7-9 and TRBJ1-1. The CDR3 consists of 13 residues. The V gene's germline CDR1 is SEHNR and CDR2 FQNEAQ (reference sequence). The CDR3 reads CASSLGKGTEAFF.

The rearrangement joins TRBV7-2 to TRBJ1-6; absent DNA, TCRdb's TRBD1 call cannot be checked. Germline-derived CDR1 and CDR2 are SGHTA and FQGNSA. The CDR3 is 16 residues long. The CDR3 here is CASSPTGLPYNSPLHF. The full variable domain, rest sourced from reference TRBV7-2 and TRBJ1-6, is GAGVSQSPSNKVTEKGKDVELRCDPISGHTALYWYRQSLGQGLEFLIYFQGNSAPDKSGLPSDRFSAERTGGSVSTLTIQRTQQEDSAVYLCASSPTGLPYNSPLHFGNGTRLTVT.

The chain couples TRBV7-2 to TRBJ2-7. From germline, CDR1 is SGHTA and CDR2 FQGNSA. CDR3 length: 13 amino acids. The CDR3 region is CASSSGPGYEQYF.

This rearrangement joins TRBV7-5 to TRBJ2-7; the D call from TCRdb, TRBD2, cannot be confirmed without DNA. TRBV7-5 is labeled a pseudogene. The CDR3 is made up of 18 amino acids. The CDR3 sequence is CISVPEAWRTRKHYEQYF.

This chain uses TRBV7-6 with TRBJ2-1; TCRdb names TRBD2, which stays unverified in the absence of DNA. The CDR3 length is 14 residues. Germline V gene data show CDR1 as SGHVS and CDR2 as FNYEAQ. Here the CDR3 reads CASSSGGLFNEQFF.

The V and J genes are TRBV23-1 and TRBJ1-6; there is no DNA to check the TCRdb D call of TRBD1. TRBV23-1 is noted as an ORF with a role that remains uncertain. The CDR3 has 15 amino acids. CDR3 region: CASSQGRDYNSPLHF.

The chain recombines TRBV12-3 or TRBV12-4 with TRBJ2-7; the TCRdb call, TRBD1, lacks DNA for checking. The CDR3 runs to 13 residues. The CDR3 is CASSPTGHLEQYF.

The chain recombines TRBV10-2 with TRBJ2-1. The CDR3 sequence is 13 residues long. The germline gives CDR1 WSHSY, CDR2 SAAADI. The CDR3 spells CASSAASYNEQFF.

V and J are TRBV29-1 and TRBJ2-7. Per germline, CDR1 SQVTM and CDR2 ANQGSEA. The CDR3 runs to 13 residues. CDR3 region: CSVEEAQSYEQYF.

The chain couples TRBV12-3 or TRBV12-4 to TRBJ2-7; TCRdb selects TRBD1, and the lack of DNA leaves this call unchecked. The CDR3 loop spans 16 amino acids. This CDR3 reads CASSLNAGVRAYEQYF.

V and J are TRBV28 and TRBJ2-1; without DNA, the TCRdb call of TRBD1 cannot be checked. Germline V lookup: CDR1 MDHEN, CDR2 SYDVKM. The CDR3 runs to 14 residues. CDR3 region: CASSPPRQYNEQFF. Complete variable domain (other parts from reference TRBV28 and TRBJ2-1): DVKVTQSSRYLVKRTGEKVFLECVQDMDHENMFWYRQDPGLGLRLIYFSYDVKMKEKGDIPEGYSVSREKKERFSLILESASTNQTSMYLCASSPPRQYNEQFFGPGTRLTVL.

This sequence joins TRBV12-3 or TRBV12-4 and TRBJ2-7; TCRdb indicates TRBD1, and absent DNA this call remains unverified. The CDR3 spans 13 residues. Here the CDR3 reads CASSFSEGGEQYF.

V usage is TRBV29-1 and J usage is TRBJ2-4; the D gene TCRdb calls, TRBD2, cannot be checked with no DNA. This CDR3 has 16 residues. The germline V gene encodes CDR1 SQVTM and CDR2 ANQGSEA. CDR3 residues: CSVEEWRGGSQNIQYF. Drawing the rest from reference TRBV29-1 and TRBJ2-4, the complete variable domain is SAVISQKPSRDICQRGTSLTIQCQVDSQVTMMFWYRQQPGQSLTLIATANQGSEATYESGFVIDKFPISRPNLTFSTLTVSNMSPEDSSIYLCSVEEWRGGSQNIQYFGAGTRLSVL.

J is TRBJ1-5 and V is TRBV7-9; no DNA is available, so the TRBD1 call from TCRdb remains unchecked. Germline values: CDR1 SEHNR, CDR2 FQNEAQ (reference sequence). This CDR3 contains 15 residues. CDR3 in amino acids: CASSQTGMRNQPQHF. Based on the CDR3 plus reference TRBV7-9 and TRBJ1-5, the full variable domain is DTGVSQNPRHKITKRGQNVTFRCDPISEHNRLYWYRQTLGQGPEFLTYFQNEAQLEKSRLLSDRFSAERPKGSFSTLEIQRTEQGDSAMYLCASSQTGMRNQPQHFGDGTRLSIL.

The chain has TRBV6-4 and TRBJ2-2. This CDR3 region has 13 residues. Germline V gene sequence: CDR1 MRHNA, CDR2 SNTAGT. The chain's CDR3 is CASSEGNTGELFF.

Here the CDR3 reads CASSHLVGASDEQFF. The V call is TRBV4-1, the J call TRBJ2-7; TCRdb's D gene call, TRBD1, goes unchecked for lack of DNA. The V gene's germline CDR1 is MGHRA and CDR2 YSYEKL. CDR3 size: 15 residues.

The V call is TRBV10-3, the J call TRBJ2-1; checking the TCRdb D call of TRBD1 is not possible without DNA. The CDR3 contains 15 residues. The germline CDR1 and CDR2 sequences are ENHRY and SYGVKD. The CDR3 spells CAIISTAITYNEQFF.

V usage is TRBV6-2 or TRBV6-3 and J usage is TRBJ2-3; there is no DNA to check the TCRdb D call of TRBD2. The CDR3 has 17 residues. In germline, CDR1 is MNHEY, CDR2 SVGEGT. Here the CDR3 reads CASSEETMDSSTDTQYF.

This chain connects TRBV5-1 to TRBJ2-3; TCRdb reports TRBD2, a call that lacks DNA to check it against. Per germline, CDR1 SGHRS and CDR2 YFSETQ. This CDR3 comprises 17 residues. The CDR3 reads CASSPYGLAGNTDTQYF. The complete variable domain, with remaining parts taken from reference TRBV5-1 and TRBJ2-3, reads KAGVTQTPRYLIKTRGQQVTLSCSPISGHRSVSWYQQTPGQGLQFLFEYFSETQRNKGNFPGRFSGRQFSNSRSEMNVSTLELGDSALYLCASSPYGLAGNTDTQYFGPGTRLTVL.

This chain uses TRBV29-1 with TRBJ2-3; TCRdb returns TRBD2, unconfirmable since there is no DNA. The CDR3 is 12 amino acids. The germline V gene encodes CDR1 SQVTM and CDR2 ANQGSEA. The CDR3 sequence is CSGEDGTDTQYF.

The V call is TRBV11-2, the J call TRBJ1-6. The CDR3 is 11 residues long. Per germline, CDR1 SGHAT and CDR2 FQNNGV. This CDR3 reads CAGSSNRPLHF.

The chain combines TRBV27 with TRBJ1-2; TCRdb proposes TRBD1, but this gene call is untestable without DNA. The CDR3 sequence is 12 residues long. Looked up from germline, CDR1 is MNHEY and CDR2 is SMNVEV (reference sequence). CDR3 sequence reads: CASSGQRYGYTF.

The chain couples TRBV30 to TRBJ2-5; TCRdb returns TRBD1, unconfirmable since there is no DNA. The CDR3 loop spans 15 amino acids. Germline V lookup: CDR1 GTSNPN, CDR2 SVGIG (reference sequence). Here the CDR3 reads CAWNMDRKTRETQYF. Complete variable domain (other parts from reference TRBV30 and TRBJ2-5): SQTIHQWPATLVQPVGSPLSLECTVEGTSNPNLYWYRQAAGRGLQLLFYSVGIGQISSEVPQNLSASRPQDRQFILSSKKLLLSDSGFYLCAWNMDRKTRETQYFGPGTRLLVL.

V gene TRBV20-1 combines with J gene TRBJ1-2; TCRdb names TRBD1, which stays unverified in the absence of DNA. This CDR3 has 14 residues. Germline CDR1 is DFQATT and CDR2 is SNEGSKA (reference sequence). The CDR3 loop reads CSARLPDSLYGYTF.

The chain recombines TRBV20-1 with TRBJ1-5; no DNA is available, so the TRBD1 call from TCRdb remains unchecked. Germline lookup yields CDR1 DFQATT and CDR2 SNEGSKA (reference sequence). The CDR3 totals 17 residues. CDR3: CSASPELGQENNQPQHF.

The V and J genes are TRBV27 and TRBJ2-7; TCRdb selects TRBD1, and the lack of DNA leaves this call unchecked. Germline V gene lookup returns CDR1 MNHEY and CDR2 SMNVEV (reference sequence). The CDR3 totals 15 residues. This CDR3 is CASSLEGATTYEQYF.